The 27 T cell receptor beta chains below were found in one sample sequenced in a study of T cell responses to AZD1222 COVID-19 vaccine. The table came from immunoSEQ multiplex PCR; TCRdb's copy has only in-frame clones and leaves some out. The sample lists almost 50,000 clones, approximately 79% occurring once. This sample comprised peripheral blood, obtained on day 0 of MenACWY control vaccination. These receptor sequences come from an adult in good health.

The rearrangement links TRBV29-1 to TRBJ1-2, with D maybe TRBD1 (6 bases). Trimming stripped 7 bases from V and 4 bases from J, with 13 bases between. The CDR3 consists of 12 residues. Germline-derived CDR1 and CDR2 are SQVTM and ANQGSEA. CDR3 sequence (DNA): TGCAGCGGTGGGGGGGCGGGCTATGGCTACACCTTC. Its translation is CSGGGAGYGYTF.

The rearrangement joins TRBV7-9 to TRBJ2-2, with D perhaps TRBD2 (6 bases). Germline V CDR1 and CDR2: SEHNR, FQNEAQ (reference sequence). This CDR3 contains 14 residues. The V end was cut by 5 bases, the J end by 2 bases, with 9 bases between. CDR3 in DNA: TGTGCCAGCAGCCCCGGGAGCAACACCGGGGAGCTGTTTTTT. Translated: CASSPGSNTGELFF. The full variable domain, with the rest looked up from reference TRBV7-9 and TRBJ2-2, is DTGVSQNPRHKITKRGQNVTFRCDPISEHNRLYWYRQTLGQGPEFLTYFQNEAQLEKSRLLSDRFSAERPKGSFSTLEIQRTEQGDSAMYLCASSPGSNTGELFFGEGSRLTVL.

The chain combines TRBV24-1 with TRBJ1-1; 7 nucleotides align to TRBD1. The CDR3 has 16 residues. Trimming at V came to 4 bases and at J to 3 bases, leaving 10 bases not matched to a gene. In germline, CDR1 is KGHDR, CDR2 SFDVKD. In DNA, the CDR3 is TGTGCCACCAGTGACTCAAAGACAGGGACCTACACTGAAGCTTTCTTT. Its protein is CATSDSKTGTYTEAFF.

This clone has more than one count but fewer than ten. The CDR3 ends on some other residue instead of the conserved phenylalanine or tryptophan, so this is likely a read error. No DNA is shown, since the ends of the CDR3 on it are uncertain; the CDR3 is the one TCRdb lists. V gene TRBV3-1 (or the pseudogene TRBV3-2) combines with J gene TRBJ1-1; the listed D gene, TRBD1, was not tested against the DNA. The CDR3 adds up to 11 amino acids, both ends counted. Germline assignment: CDR1 LGHDT and CDR2 YNNKEL (reference sequence). The CDR3 spells CASSQGAGVLL.

The chain carries TRBV28 and TRBJ1-3; D is perhaps TRBD1 (5 bases). Trimming took off 5 bases at V and 0 bases at J, with 8 bases between the two ends. The CDR3 is 14 residues long. Germline V gene data show CDR1 as MDHEN and CDR2 as SYDVKM. CDR3 in DNA: TGTGCCAGCAGTACAGGTTACTCTGGAAACACCATATATTTT. This codes for CASSTGYSGNTIYF. Full variable domain (outside the CDR3, taken from reference TRBV28 and TRBJ1-3): DVKVTQSSRYLVKRTGEKVFLECVQDMDHENMFWYRQDPGLGLRLIYFSYDVKMKEKGDIPEGYSVSREKKERFSLILESASTNQTSMYLCASSTGYSGNTIYFGEGSWLTVV.

V and J are TRBV6-5 and TRBJ1-5; 7 bases align to TRBD1. The CDR3 runs 13 residues. V was pared by 6 bases and J by 7 bases, with 6 bases of the junction left unmatched. Looked up from germline, CDR1 is MNHEY and CDR2 is SVGAGI. CDR3 residues: CASSRTGEQPQHF. CDR3 DNA: TGTGCCAGCAGCCGCACAGGGGAGCAGCCCCAGCATTTT.

This rearrangement joins TRBV28 to TRBJ2-3; 10 nucleotides line up with TRBD2. The J segment lost 4 bases and the V segment lost 4 bases, leaving 8 bases of the junction unmatched. Germline CDR1 reads MDHEN; CDR2 reads SYDVKM. This CDR3 spans 16 amino acids. Here the CDR3 reads CASSSLAGGVSDTQYF. The CDR3 coding sequence is TGTGCCAGCAGTTCCTTAGCGGGAGGAGTTTCAGATACGCAGTATTTT.

Concerning this clone itself: Other DNA sequences from this sample encode an identical CDR3 as well. The chain joins TRBV3-1 (or the pseudogene TRBV3-2) to TRBJ2-5; D call uncertain. Germline values: CDR1 LGHDT, CDR2 YNNKEL (reference sequence). The CDR3 spans 12 residues. The ends were cut back, 0 bases at V and 5 bases at J, with 4 bases in the middle. CDR3 in amino acids: CASSQESETQYF. The CDR3 DNA is TGTGCCAGCAGCCAAGAATCCGAGACCCAGTACTTC.

J is TRBJ2-2 and V is TRBV25-1, with D perhaps matching TRBD1 or TRBD2 (5 bases each). Germline CDR1 and CDR2: MGHDK and SYGVNS. The CDR3 runs 18 residues. V was cut by 5 bases and J by 1 base, with 20 bases left in between. This CDR3 is CASSSPPGPVENTGELFF. The CDR3 DNA reads as TGTGCCAGCAGTTCACCGCCGGGGCCAGTCGAGAACACCGGGGAGCTGTTTTTT.

The chain uses TRBV10-1 and TRBJ1-5; D ambiguous. Germline V gene sequence: CDR1 WNHNN, CDR2 SYGVQD (reference sequence). The CDR3 totals 14 residues. Trimming removed 0 bases from V and 1 base from J, with 4 bases in between. CDR3: CASSESGSNQPQHF. CDR3 bases: TGCGCCAGCAGTGAGTCCGGCAGCAATCAGCCCCAGCATTTT.

The chain employs TRBV5-1 and TRBJ1-2; D gene uncertain. Trimming took off 0 bases at V and 2 bases at J, with 11 bases between the two ends. The CDR3 is 15 residues long. Germline V gene data show CDR1 as SGHRS and CDR2 as YFSETQ. CDR3 in DNA: TGCGCCAGCAGCTTGGAAGGAGCCGCCAACTATGGCTACACCTTC. It specifies CASSLEGAANYGYTF.

The V and J genes are TRBV5-1 and TRBJ2-2, with D unclear. The V gene lost 6 bases and the J gene lost 4 bases, with 13 bases spanning the gap. This CDR3 spans 14 amino acids. Germline V gene sequence: CDR1 SGHRS, CDR2 YFSETQ. The CDR3 protein is CASKVGSPTGELFF. The CDR3 DNA reads TGCGCCAGCAAGGTGGGCAGCCCCACCGGGGAGCTGTTTTTT.

J is TRBJ2-3 and V is TRBV5-8; TRBD2 matches 9 bases. J was trimmed by 0 bases and V by 4 bases; bases with no gene match: 6. Germline V gene data show CDR1 as SGHTS and CDR2 as YDEGEE. The CDR3 loop spans 16 amino acids. Here the CDR3 reads CASSGGTSRSTDTQYF. CDR3 nucleotides: TGTGCCAGCAGCGGCGGGACTAGCCGTAGCACAGATACGCAGTATTTT.

The chain links TRBV3-1 (or the pseudogene TRBV3-2) to TRBJ1-5; D not certain. This CDR3 has 16 amino acids. Looked up from germline, CDR1 is LGHDT and CDR2 is YNNKEL (reference sequence). V lost 0 bases and J lost 3, with 12 bases in between. The CDR3 DNA reads as TGTGCCAGCAGCCAAGATTCCAGTGGGGTCAATCAGCCCCAGCATTTT. It translates to CASSQDSSGVNQPQHF.

The chain uses TRBV3-1 (or the pseudogene TRBV3-2) and TRBJ1-1; D possibly corresponds to TRBD1 (6 bases). Per germline, CDR1 LGHDT and CDR2 YNNKEL (reference sequence). V lost 4 bases, J lost 6 bases, and 15 bases lay in between. The length of the CDR3 is 14 residues. CDR3 sequence: CASSLRQVSAEAFF. CDR3 nucleotides: TGTGCCAGCAGCCTCCGACAGGTATCAGCTGAAGCTTTCTTT.

CDR3 region: CASSRSLTSGTYNEQFF. The CDR3 bases are TGTGCCAGCTCACGCTCACTGACTAGCGGAACCTACAATGAGCAGTTCTTC. The chain combines TRBV18 with TRBJ2-1, with TRBD2 matching 9 bases. Germline assignment: CDR1 KGHSH and CDR2 LQKENI. V was clipped by 4 bases and J by 2 bases; unmatched bases: 9. This CDR3 has 17 amino acids.

V usage is TRBV7-9 and J usage is TRBJ2-2, with a weak D call TRBD1 (6 bases). Trimming took off 8 bases at V and 1 base at J, with 11 bases between the two ends. This CDR3 is 14 amino acids long. CDR1 SEHNR and CDR2 FQNEAQ come from the germline V gene (reference sequence). CDR3 protein: CASGKDRNTGELFF. The CDR3 DNA sequence: TGTGCCAGCGGGAAGGACAGGAACACCGGGGAGCTGTTTTTT.

The chain uses TRBV13 and TRBJ1-2, with no clear D. The CDR3 runs to 13 residues. Germline V gene sequence: CDR1 PRHDT, CDR2 FYEKMQ (reference sequence). Trimming stripped 5 bases from V and 0 bases from J, with 7 bases between. CDR3 region: CASSHRANYGYTF. In DNA, the CDR3 is TGTGCCAGCAGCCACCGAGCTAACTATGGCTACACCTTC.

This chain connects TRBV5-1 to TRBJ2-5, with D perhaps TRBD1 (5 bases). Germline loops: CDR1 SGHRS, CDR2 YFSETQ. The CDR3 consists of 16 residues. The V gene lost 0 bases and the J gene lost 4 bases, with 16 bases spanning the gap. The CDR3, as DNA: TGCGCCAGCAGCTTGGCGGGTGGGGCGCTTGGAGAGACCCAGTACTTC. Residues: CASSLAGGALGETQYF.

The rearrangement joins TRBV7-9 to TRBJ2-5; D is possibly TRBD2 (6 bases). The germline V gene encodes CDR1 SEHNR and CDR2 FQNEAQ (reference sequence). Trimming pared 6 bases from V and 9 bases from J, leaving 26 bases between. CDR3 size: 16 residues. CDR3 sequence (DNA): TGTGCCAGCAGAACTGACCCGACGGATTCTAGGGAGGCCCAGTACTTC. Encoded protein: CASRTDPTDSREAQYF.

This chain joins TRBV7-2 and TRBJ2-3; a possible D gene is TRBD2 (5 bases). Germline assignment: CDR1 SGHTA and CDR2 FQGNSA. The CDR3 sequence is 13 residues long. Trimming left V 8 bases short and J 2 bases short, with 11 bases between. CDR3 nucleotides: TGTGCCAGCTCCGCGGGCCTCACAGATACGCAGTATTTT. Translating it yields CASSAGLTDTQYF. The full variable domain, its missing parts supplied by reference TRBV7-2 and TRBJ2-3, is GAGVSQSPSNKVTEKGKDVELRCDPISGHTALYWYRQSLGQGLEFLIYFQGNSAPDKSGLPSDRFSAERTGGSVSTLTIQRTQQEDSAVYLCASSAGLTDTQYFGPGTRLTVL.

The rearrangement links TRBV28 to TRBJ1-1, with TRBD1 matching 7 bases. This CDR3 is built from 15 residues. Germline values: CDR1 MDHEN, CDR2 SYDVKM. J was trimmed by 6 bases and V by 3 bases; bases with no gene match: 10. The CDR3 sequence: CASSFPGQVMAEAFF. For the CDR3, the DNA is TGTGCCAGCAGTTTCCCCGGACAGGTTATGGCTGAAGCTTTCTTT. The entire variable domain, with the rest obtained from reference TRBV28 and TRBJ1-1, is as follows: DVKVTQSSRYLVKRTGEKVFLECVQDMDHENMFWYRQDPGLGLRLIYFSYDVKMKEKGDIPEGYSVSREKKERFSLILESASTNQTSMYLCASSFPGQVMAEAFFGQGTRLTVV.

CDR3 bases: TGTGCCAGTAGTATCGGGACCCGGTATCAGCATTTT. It yields the protein CASSIGTRYQHF. The chain links TRBV19 to TRBJ1-5, with a possible D match to TRBD1 (5 bases). V was trimmed by 3 bases and J by 13 bases, leaving 13 bases between them. CDR1 LNHDA and CDR2 SQIVND come from the germline V gene (reference sequence). This CDR3 region has 12 residues.

The gene calls are TRBV19 and TRBJ1-5, with 7 bases lining up with TRBD1. CDR1 and CDR2 (germline): LNHDA, SQIVND (reference sequence). This CDR3 comprises 15 residues. V lost 9 bases and J lost 4; bases outside the gene matches: 12. In nucleotides, the CDR3 is TGTGCCAGCGAAATTACAGGGGTCAGTAATCAGCCCCAGCATTTT. Its protein product is CASEITGVSNQPQHF.

The chain links TRBV2 to TRBJ2-3; 8 nucleotides line up with TRBD2. The CDR3 covers 15 residues. The junction had 7 bases not matched to a gene; V was cut back by 8 bases and J by 0 bases. Germline V gene lookup returns CDR1 SNHLY and CDR2 FYNNEI. CDR3 sequence: CASGGGLGSTDTQYF. CDR3 DNA: TGTGCCAGCGGGGGGGGACTAGGGAGCACAGATACGCAGTATTTT.

The gene calls are TRBV5-1 and TRBJ1-5; D is perhaps TRBD1 (6 bases). Germline CDR1 reads SGHRS; CDR2 reads YFSETQ. V lost 0 bases and J 3 bases, leaving 10 bases between the germline ends. The CDR3 consists of 15 residues. CDR3 region: CASSLDGTLNQPQHF. The CDR3 coding sequence is TGCGCCAGCAGCTTGGATGGGACACTCAATCAGCCCCAGCATTTT.

This chain links TRBV6-2 or TRBV6-3 with TRBJ1-1, with D tentatively TRBD1 (6 bases). V was shortened by 2 bases and J by 4 bases, with 26 bases between the two germline ends. The CDR3 totals 19 residues. The germline V gene encodes CDR1 MNHEY and CDR2 SVGEGT. The CDR3 DNA reads TGTGCCAGCAGTTACCCCGAGGGTCGAGACAGGTTCGTAGGCACTGAAGCTTTCTTT. Translating gives CASSYPEGRDRFVGTEAFF.